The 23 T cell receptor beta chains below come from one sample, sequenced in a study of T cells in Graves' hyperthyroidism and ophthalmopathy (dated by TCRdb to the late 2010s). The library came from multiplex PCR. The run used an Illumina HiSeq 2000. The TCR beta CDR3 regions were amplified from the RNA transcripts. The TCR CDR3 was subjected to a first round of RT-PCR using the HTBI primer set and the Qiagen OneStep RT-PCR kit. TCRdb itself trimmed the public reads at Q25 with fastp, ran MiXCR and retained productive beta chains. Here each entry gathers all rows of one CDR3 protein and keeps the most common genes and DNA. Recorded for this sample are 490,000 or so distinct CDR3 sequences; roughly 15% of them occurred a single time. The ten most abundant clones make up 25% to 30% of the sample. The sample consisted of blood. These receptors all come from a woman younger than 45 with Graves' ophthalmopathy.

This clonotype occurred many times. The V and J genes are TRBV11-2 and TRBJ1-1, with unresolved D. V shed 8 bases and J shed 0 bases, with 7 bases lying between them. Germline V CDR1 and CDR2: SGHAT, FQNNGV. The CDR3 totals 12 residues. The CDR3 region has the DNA TGTGCCAGCGGCCTGATGAACACTGAAGCTTTCTTT. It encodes CASGLMNTEAFF.

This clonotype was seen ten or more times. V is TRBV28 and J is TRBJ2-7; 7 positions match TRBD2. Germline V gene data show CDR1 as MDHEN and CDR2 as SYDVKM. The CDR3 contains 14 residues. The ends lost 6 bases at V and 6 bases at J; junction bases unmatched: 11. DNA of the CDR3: TGTGCCAGCAGCTCCTTTGGTTTAGCGGGCGAGCAGTACTTC. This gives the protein CASSSFGLAGEQYF. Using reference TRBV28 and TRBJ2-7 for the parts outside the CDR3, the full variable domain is DVKVTQSSRYLVKRTGEKVFLECVQDMDHENMFWYRQDPGLGLRLIYFSYDVKMKEKGDIPEGYSVSREKKERFSLILESASTNQTSMYLCASSSFGLAGEQYFGPGTRLTVT.

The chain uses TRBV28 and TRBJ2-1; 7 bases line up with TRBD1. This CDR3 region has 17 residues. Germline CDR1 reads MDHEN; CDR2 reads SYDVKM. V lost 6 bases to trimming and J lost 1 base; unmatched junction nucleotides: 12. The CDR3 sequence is CASSAARDRDSYNEQFF. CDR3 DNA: TGTGCCAGCAGCGCTGCCCGGGACAGAGATTCCTACAATGAGCAGTTCTTC. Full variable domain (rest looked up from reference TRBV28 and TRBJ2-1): DVKVTQSSRYLVKRTGEKVFLECVQDMDHENMFWYRQDPGLGLRLIYFSYDVKMKEKGDIPEGYSVSREKKERFSLILESASTNQTSMYLCASSAARDRDSYNEQFFGPGTRLTVL.

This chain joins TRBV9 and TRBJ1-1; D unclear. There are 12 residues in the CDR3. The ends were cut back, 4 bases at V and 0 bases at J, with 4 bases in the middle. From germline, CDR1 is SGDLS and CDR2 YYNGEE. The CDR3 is CASSTLNTEAFF. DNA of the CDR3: TGTGCCAGCAGCACCTTGAACACTGAAGCTTTCTTT.

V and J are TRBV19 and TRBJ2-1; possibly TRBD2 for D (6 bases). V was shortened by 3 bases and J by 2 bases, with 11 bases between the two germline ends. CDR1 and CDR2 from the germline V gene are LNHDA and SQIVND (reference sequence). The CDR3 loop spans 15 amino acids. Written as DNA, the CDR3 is TGTGCCAGTAGTATGGCAGGCGGGACCTACAATGAGCAGTTCTTC. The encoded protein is CASSMAGGTYNEQFF.

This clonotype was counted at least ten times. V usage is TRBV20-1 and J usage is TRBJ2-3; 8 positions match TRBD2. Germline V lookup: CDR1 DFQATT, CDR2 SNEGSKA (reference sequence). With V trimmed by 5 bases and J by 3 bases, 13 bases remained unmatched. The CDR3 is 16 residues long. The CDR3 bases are TGCAGTGCTTCCGACTCCCTAAGCGGGAGTACAGATACGCAGTATTTT. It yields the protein CSASDSLSGSTDTQYF.

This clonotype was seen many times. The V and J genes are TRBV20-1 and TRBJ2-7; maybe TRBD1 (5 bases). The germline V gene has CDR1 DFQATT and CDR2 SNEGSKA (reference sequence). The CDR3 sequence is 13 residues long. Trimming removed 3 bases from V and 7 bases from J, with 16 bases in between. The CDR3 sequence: CSASVSGQREQYF. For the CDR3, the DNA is TGCAGTGCTAGTGTGTCAGGGCAGAGAGAGCAGTACTTC.

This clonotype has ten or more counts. CDR3 in amino acids: CASSSGLAGGPLPEQYF. CDR3 bases: TGCGCCAGCAGCAGCGGTCTAGCGGGAGGGCCGCTCCCGGAGCAGTACTTC. The rearrangement uses TRBV5-1 and TRBJ2-7, with 12 bases fitting TRBD2. V dropped 4 bases and J dropped 7; count of bases not matched to a gene: 15. The CDR3 extends over 17 amino acids. Germline V gene data show CDR1 as SGHRS and CDR2 as YFSETQ.

For the CDR3, the DNA is TGCGCCAGCAGTGTCGCCCTAGCGGGAGGCTACGAGCAGTACTTC. Its protein is CASSVALAGGYEQYF. The V call is TRBV10-2, the J call TRBJ2-7; 11 bases agree with TRBD2. Trimming took 4 bases from V and 3 from J; bases not matched to a gene: 5. The germline V gene has CDR1 WSHSY and CDR2 SAAADI. The CDR3 contains 15 residues.

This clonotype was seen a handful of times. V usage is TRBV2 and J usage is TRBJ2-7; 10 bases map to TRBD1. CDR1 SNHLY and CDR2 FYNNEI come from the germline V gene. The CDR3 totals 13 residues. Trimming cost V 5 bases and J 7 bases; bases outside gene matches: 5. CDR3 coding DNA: TGTGCCAGCAGTCGGACAGGGGGTTTTGAGCAGTACTTC. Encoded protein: CASSRTGGFEQYF.

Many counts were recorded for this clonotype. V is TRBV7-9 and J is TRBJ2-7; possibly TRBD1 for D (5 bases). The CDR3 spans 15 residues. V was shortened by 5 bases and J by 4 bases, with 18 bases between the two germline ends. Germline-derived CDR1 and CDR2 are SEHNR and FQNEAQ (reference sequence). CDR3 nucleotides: TGTGCCAGCAGCCCGAGACAGACCGTACCTTACGAGCAGTACTTC. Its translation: CASSPRQTVPYEQYF.

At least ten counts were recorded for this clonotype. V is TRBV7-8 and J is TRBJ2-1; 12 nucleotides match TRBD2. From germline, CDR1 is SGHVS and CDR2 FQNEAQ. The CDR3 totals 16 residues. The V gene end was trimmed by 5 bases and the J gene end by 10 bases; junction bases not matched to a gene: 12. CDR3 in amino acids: CASSPTSGSRLGEQFF. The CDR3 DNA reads TGTGCCAGCAGCCCGACTAGCGGGAGTAGATTGGGAGAGCAGTTCTTC.

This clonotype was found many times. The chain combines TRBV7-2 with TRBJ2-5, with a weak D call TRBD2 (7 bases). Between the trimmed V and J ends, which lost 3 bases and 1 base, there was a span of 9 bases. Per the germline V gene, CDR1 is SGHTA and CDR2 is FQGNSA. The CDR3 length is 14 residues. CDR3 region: CASSFGGRQETQYF. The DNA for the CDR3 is TGTGCCAGCAGCTTCGGGGGGCGCCAAGAGACCCAGTACTTC.

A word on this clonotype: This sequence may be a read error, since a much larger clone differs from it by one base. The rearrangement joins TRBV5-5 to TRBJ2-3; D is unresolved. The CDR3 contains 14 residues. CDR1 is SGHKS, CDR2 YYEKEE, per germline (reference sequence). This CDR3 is CASSPVDSTDMQYF. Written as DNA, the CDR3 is TGTGCCAGCAGCCCGGTGGATAGCACAGATATGCAGTATTTT.

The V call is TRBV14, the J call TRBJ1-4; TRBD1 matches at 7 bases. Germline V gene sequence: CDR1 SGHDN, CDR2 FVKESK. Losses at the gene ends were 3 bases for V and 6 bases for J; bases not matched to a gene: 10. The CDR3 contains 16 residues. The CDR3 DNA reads TGTGCCAGCAGCCACCGATTGGACAGGTTGCATGAAAAACTGTTTTTT. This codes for CASSHRLDRLHEKLFF.

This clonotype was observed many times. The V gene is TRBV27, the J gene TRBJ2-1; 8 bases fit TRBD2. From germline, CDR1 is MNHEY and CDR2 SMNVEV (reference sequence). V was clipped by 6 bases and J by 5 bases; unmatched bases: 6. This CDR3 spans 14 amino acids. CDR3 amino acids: CASSPGLENNEQFF. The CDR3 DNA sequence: TGTGCCAGCAGCCCGGGACTAGAGAACAATGAGCAGTTCTTC.

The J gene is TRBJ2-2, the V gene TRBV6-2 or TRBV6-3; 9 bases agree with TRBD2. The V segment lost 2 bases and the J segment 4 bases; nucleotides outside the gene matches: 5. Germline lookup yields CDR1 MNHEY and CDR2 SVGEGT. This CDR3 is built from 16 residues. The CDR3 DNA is TGTGCCAGCAGTTACCAGACTAGCGGAGCCACCGGGGAGCTGTTTTTT. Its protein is CASSYQTSGATGELFF.

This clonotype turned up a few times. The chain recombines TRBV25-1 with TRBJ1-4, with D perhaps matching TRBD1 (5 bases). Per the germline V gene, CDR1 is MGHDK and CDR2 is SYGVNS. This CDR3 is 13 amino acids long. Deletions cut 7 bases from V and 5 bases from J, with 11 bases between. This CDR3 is CASTYRFNEKLFF. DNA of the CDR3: TGTGCCAGCACTTACAGGTTCAATGAAAAACTGTTTTTT.

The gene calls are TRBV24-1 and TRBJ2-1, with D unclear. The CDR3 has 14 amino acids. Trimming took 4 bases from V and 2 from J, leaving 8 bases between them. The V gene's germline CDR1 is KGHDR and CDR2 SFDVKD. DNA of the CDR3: TGTGCCACCAGTGACCCCACCCCCTACAATGAGCAGTTCTTC. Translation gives CATSDPTPYNEQFF.

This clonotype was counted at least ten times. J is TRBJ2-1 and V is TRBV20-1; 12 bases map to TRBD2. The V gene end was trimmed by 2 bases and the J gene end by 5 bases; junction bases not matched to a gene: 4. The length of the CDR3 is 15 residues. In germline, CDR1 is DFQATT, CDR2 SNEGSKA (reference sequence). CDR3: CSARMLAGGNNEQFF. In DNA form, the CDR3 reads TGCAGTGCTAGAATGCTAGCGGGAGGGAACAATGAGCAGTTCTTC.

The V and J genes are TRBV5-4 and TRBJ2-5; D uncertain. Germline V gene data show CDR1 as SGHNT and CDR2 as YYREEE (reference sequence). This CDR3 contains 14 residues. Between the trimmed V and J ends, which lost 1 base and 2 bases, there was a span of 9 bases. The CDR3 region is CASSLRELQETQYF. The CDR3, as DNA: TGTGCCAGCAGCTTGAGAGAACTACAAGAGACCCAGTACTTC. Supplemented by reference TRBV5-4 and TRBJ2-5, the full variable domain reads ETGVTQSPTHLIKTRGQQVTLRCSSQSGHNTVSWYQQALGQGPQFIFQYYREEENGRGNFPPRFSGLQFPNYSSELNVNALELDDSALYLCASSLRELQETQYFGPGTRLLVL.

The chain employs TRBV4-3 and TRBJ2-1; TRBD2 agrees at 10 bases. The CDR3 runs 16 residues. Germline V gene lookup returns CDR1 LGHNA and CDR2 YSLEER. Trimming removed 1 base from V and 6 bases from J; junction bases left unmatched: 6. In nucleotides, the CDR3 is TGCGCCAGCAGCCAAGGAGGTAGCGGGAGGTTCAATGAGCAGTTCTTC. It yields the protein CASSQGGSGRFNEQFF.

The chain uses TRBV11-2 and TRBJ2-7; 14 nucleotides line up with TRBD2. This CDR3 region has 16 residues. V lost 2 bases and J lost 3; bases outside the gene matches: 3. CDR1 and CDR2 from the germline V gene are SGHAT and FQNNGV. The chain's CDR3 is CASSLQGTSGSYEQYF. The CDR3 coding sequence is TGTGCCAGCAGCTTACAAGGGACTAGCGGGAGCTACGAGCAGTACTTC.